This T cell receptor (beta chain) emerged from a study of siplizumab effects on memory and regulatory T cells. The CDR3 length is 16 residues. Germline loops: CDR1 SGHTA, CDR2 FQGTGA. The J segment lost 3 bases and the V segment lost 2 bases, leaving 8 bases of the junction unmatched. The assay was immunoSEQ multiplex PCR, and TCRdb's table has in-frame clones only and misses some. Of 100,000 or so clones listed, 85% to 95% were seen once; the top ten hold about 1.5%. This chain uses TRBV7-3 with TRBJ2-5; the match to TRBD2 covers 8 bases. Sample: non-Treg CD4+ T cells sorted from blood. The source of this sequence is a human donor in good health. As DNA, the CDR3 is TGTGCCAGCAGCTTAGTACTCGGAGCGGGAGAAGAGACCCAGTACTTC. Protein sequence: CASSLVLGAGEETQYF. The whole variable domain, filled in from reference TRBV7-3 and TRBJ2-5, reads GAGVSQTPSNKVTEKGKYVELRCDPISGHTALYWYRQSLGQGPEFLIYFQGTGAADDSGLPNDRFFAVRPEGSVSTLKIQRTERGDSAVYLCASSLVLGAGEETQYFGPGTRLLVL.